This T cell receptor (beta chain) was identified during a study of graft-versus-host responses after intestinal transplantation. Turning to the study itself: Among the recipients, all got anti-thymocyte globulin induction and then tacrolimus and steroids for two to four years. Study conclusions and caveats: The marrow of recipients harbored GvH clones, and ileum or blood showed some of them first.

A word on this clone: As yet, its antigen is unknown.

With 8 bases clipped from V and 2 bases from J, the junction kept 3 bases outside the gene matches. The CDR3 sequence is 13 residues long. Per the germline V gene, CDR1 is SGHNT and CDR2 is YENEEA. Measured with immunoSEQ multiplex PCR; TCRdb has only the in-frame clones, and not every one. The profile shows around 120,000 clones, about nine tenths of them singletons. The clonotype originates from a human donor who received an intestinal transplant. The genes are TRBV11-3 and TRBJ2-3; 8 nucleotides match TRBD2. Sequencing was performed on unstimulated CD4+ T cells sorted from spleen or lymph node cells, taken before intestinal transplant. The DNA of the CDR3 is TGTGCCAGCTCCGGGGGGGTCACAGATACGCAGTATTTT. Translating it yields CASSGGVTDTQYF.